This record looks at one T cell receptor beta chain sequence and its context. The sample holds other DNA sequences that translate to the same CDR3. Those who donated were healthy HIV-negative adults, with no recent acute infections or vaccinations reported. Nashville, Tennessee was home to all donors, each a Caucasian adult. This sample was included in a study of shared clonotypes between healthy human individuals. The overall study: Per donor, three plates held CD4 naive cells, three held CD4 memory, two held CD8 naive and one held CD8 memory.

The material for each subset, its genomic DNA, was split evenly across several immunoSEQ plates. The assay was immunoSEQ multiplex PCR, and TCRdb's table has in-frame clones only and misses some. The table has some 2,000,000 clones, 90% to 96% seen once. The sequenced material came from naive CD4+ T cells sorted from blood. Subset: CD45RA+ positively selected. This clonotype was sampled from a man between 18 and 35 years old in good health.

For the CDR3, the DNA is TGTGCCAGCAGCTTAGATGGGGCGGGGAATCAGCCCCAGCATTTT. It translates to CASSLDGAGNQPQHF. This sequence joins TRBV11-2 and TRBJ1-5; D is possibly TRBD1 (5 bases). Trimming shortened V by 0 bases and J by 4 bases, and 10 bases separated the two germline ends. In germline, CDR1 is SGHAT, CDR2 FQNNGV. The CDR3 is made up of 15 amino acids.